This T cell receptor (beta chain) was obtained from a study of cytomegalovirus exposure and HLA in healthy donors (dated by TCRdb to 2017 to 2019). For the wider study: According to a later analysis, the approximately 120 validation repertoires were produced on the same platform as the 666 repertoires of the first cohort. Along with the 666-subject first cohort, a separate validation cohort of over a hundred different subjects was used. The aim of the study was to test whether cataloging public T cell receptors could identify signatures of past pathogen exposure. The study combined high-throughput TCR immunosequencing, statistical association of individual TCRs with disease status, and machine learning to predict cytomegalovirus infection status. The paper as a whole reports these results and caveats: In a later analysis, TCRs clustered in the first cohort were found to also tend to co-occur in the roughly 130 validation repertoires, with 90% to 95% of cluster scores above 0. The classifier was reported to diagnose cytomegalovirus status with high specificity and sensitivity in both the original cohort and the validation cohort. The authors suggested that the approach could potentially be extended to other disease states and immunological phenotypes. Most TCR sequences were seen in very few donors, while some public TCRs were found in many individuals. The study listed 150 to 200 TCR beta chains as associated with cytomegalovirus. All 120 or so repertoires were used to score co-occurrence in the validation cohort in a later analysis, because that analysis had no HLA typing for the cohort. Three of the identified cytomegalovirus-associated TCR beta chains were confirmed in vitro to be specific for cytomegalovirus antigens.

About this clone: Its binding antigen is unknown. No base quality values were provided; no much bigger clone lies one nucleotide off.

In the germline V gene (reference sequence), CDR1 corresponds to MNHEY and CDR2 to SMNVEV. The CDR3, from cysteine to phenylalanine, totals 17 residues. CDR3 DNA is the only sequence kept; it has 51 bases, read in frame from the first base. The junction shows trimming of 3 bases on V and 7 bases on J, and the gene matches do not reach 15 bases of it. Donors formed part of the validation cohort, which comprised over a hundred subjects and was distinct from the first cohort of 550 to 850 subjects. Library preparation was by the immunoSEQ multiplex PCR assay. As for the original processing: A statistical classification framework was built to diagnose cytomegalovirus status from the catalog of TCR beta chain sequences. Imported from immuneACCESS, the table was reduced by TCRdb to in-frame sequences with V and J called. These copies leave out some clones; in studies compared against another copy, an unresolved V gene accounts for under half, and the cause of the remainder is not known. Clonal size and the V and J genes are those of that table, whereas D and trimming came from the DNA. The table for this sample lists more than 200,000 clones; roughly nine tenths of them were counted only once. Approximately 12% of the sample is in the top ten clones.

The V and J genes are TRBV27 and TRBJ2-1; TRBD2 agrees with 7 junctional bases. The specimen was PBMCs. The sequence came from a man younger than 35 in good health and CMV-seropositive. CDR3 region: CASSFTSDPPPGNEQFF. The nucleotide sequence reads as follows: TGTGCCAGCAGTTTTACTAGCGACCCCCCACCGGGTAATGAGCAGTTCTTC.